This T cell receptor (beta chain) was observed in a study of T cells after yellow fever vaccination. Findings and caveats of the study: Weaker overall, the secondary response nonetheless peaked faster (day 5 versus 15).

This clonotype was recorded at least ten times. Its antigen is not identified. Generation of TCR cDNA used 5'RACE template switching (which added a universal primer site and UMIs). Each CDR3 protein gets one entry after TCRdb re-called the 5' RACE reads with MiXCR. The profile shows about 340,000 distinct CDR3 sequences, 12% of them singletons. The germline V and J ends were trimmed by 5 bases and 2 bases, with 11 bases remaining between them. The CDR3 is made up of 14 amino acids. CDR1 is WSHSY, CDR2 SAAADI, per germline. The sequencing here drew on CD4+ T cells sorted from PBMCs, taken 15 days after the yellow fever booster vaccination. This rearrangement joins TRBV10-2 to TRBJ2-3; the D is unclear. The clonotype comes from a young man who received the YFV17D yellow fever vaccine. In DNA form, the CDR3 reads TGCGCCAGCAGTCCTAGTCACTACACAGATACGCAGTATTTT. This codes for CASSPSHYTDTQYF.